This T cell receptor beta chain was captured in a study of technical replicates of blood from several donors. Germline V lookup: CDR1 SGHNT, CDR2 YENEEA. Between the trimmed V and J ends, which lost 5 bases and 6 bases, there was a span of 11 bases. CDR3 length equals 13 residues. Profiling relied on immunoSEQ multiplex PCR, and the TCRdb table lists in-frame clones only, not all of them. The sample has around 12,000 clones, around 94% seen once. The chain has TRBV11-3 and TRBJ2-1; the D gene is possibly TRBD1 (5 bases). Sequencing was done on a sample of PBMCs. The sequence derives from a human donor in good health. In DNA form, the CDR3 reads TGTGCCAGCAGCCCAGGGATCCCCAATGAGCAGTTCTTC. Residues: CASSPGIPNEQFF.